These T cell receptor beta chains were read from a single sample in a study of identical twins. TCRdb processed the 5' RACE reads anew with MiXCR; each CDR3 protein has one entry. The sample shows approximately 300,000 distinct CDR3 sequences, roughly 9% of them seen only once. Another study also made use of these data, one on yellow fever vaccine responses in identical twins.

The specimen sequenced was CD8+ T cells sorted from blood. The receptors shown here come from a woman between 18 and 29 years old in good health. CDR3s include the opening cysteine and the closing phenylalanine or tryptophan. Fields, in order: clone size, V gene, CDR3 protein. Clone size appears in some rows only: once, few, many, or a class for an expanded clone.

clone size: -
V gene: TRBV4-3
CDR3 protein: CASSQDGDLGDYTGELFF

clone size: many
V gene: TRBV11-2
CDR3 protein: CASSPVGLAFTYEQYF

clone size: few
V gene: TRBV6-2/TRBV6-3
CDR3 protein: CASLGQGLSQPQHF

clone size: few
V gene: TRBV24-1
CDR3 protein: CATRQGGPDNEQFF

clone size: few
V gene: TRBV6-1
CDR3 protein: CASSSLAGASYEQYF

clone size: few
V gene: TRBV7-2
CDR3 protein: CASSLGSGGAYEQYF

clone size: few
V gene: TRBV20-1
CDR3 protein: CSARDRDSDLWGNIQYF

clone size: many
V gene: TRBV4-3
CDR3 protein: CASSPVVGSGELFF

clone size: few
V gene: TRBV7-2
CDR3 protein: CASSLGLAGGLNEQFF

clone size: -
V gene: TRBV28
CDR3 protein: CASVSLRENSYEQYF

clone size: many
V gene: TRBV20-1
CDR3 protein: CSAHISAHNEQFF

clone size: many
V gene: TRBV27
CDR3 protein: CASSSPGQGNGNEKLFF

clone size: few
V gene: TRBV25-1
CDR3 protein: CASSEYLTQLGVPETQYF

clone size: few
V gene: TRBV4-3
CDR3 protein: CASSPSAGSSYEQYF

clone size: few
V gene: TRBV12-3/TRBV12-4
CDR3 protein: CASSYRDRSLDEQYF

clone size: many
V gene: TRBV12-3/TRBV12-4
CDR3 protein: CASSLIGRGNEQFF

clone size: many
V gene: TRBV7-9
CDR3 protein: CASSFVAGGLEQYF

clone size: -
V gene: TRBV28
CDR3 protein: CASSTRRLAGDGFYEQYF

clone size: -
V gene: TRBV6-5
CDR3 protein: CASSYFQAGGEQFF

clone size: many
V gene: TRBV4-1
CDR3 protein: CASSPNLLERGPNNEQFF

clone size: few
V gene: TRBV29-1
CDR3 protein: CSANGGFEQYF

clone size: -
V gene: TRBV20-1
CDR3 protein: CSASPRGENQPQHF